This T cell receptor beta chain was retrieved from a study of spatial heterogeneity in lung cancer. Study background: There were consistently more beta-chain sequences detected than alpha-chain sequences. General observations from the study: Compared with follow-up, resection was when ubiquitous expanded tumor TCRs appeared in blood more.

This clonotype has a count of ten or more. What it recognizes is unknown. J gave up 1 base and V 6 bases, and 12 bases lay outside the gene matches. This CDR3 has 17 residues. CDR1 and CDR2 (germline): MNHEY, SVGAGI. Regarding time point: sample taken at primary tumor resection. Unsorted samples of tumor, nontumor lung or frozen PBMC had their whole RNA sequenced. From the 5' RACE reads, TCRdb called clonotypes with MiXCR, one entry per CDR3 protein. The sample contains roughly 8,000 distinct CDR3 sequences, 6.5% to 10% of which appear only once. The clonotype was recovered from a female donor with early-stage non-small cell lung cancer. Material: PBMCs, obtained at surgery. V gene TRBV6-5 combines with J gene TRBJ1-5; 7 bases line up with TRBD1. In DNA, the CDR3 is TGTGCCAGCAGCCGGCGCGGGACAGTTGTGAGCAATCAGCCCCAGCATTTT. The encoded protein is CASSRRGTVVSNQPQHF.